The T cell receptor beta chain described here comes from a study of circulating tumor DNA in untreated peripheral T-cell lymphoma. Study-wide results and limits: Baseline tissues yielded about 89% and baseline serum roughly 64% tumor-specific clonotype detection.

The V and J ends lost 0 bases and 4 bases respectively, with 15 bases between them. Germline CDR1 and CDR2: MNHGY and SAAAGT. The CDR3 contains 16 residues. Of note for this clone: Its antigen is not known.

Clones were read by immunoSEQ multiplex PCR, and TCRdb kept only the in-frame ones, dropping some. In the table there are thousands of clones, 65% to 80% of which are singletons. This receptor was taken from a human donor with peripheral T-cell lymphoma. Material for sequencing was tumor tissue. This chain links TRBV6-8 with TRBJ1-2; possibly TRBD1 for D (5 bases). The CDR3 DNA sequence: TGTGCCAGCAGTTACTCGAGCTGGTCCCAGGGCTATGGCTACACCTTC. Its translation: CASSYSSWSQGYGYTF.